These 21 T cell receptor beta chains share one sample of origin, sequenced in a study of blood T cells in healthy people across ages. Primed by a sample-barcoded 5' primer and a J-beta primer mix, a second PCR proceeded for about 6 to 11 cycles. TCRdb reprocessed the 5' RACE reads via MiXCR and lists one record per CDR3 protein. The sample has approximately 290,000 distinct CDR3 sequences, 27% seen once; the top ten hold approximately 28%. Sequencing input: blood. These TCRs come from a woman aged 70-85 years in good health.

This clonotype was counted only a few times. The chain is built from TRBV20-1 and TRBJ2-1, with TRBD2 matching 9 bases. Germline loops: CDR1 DFQATT, CDR2 SNEGSKA (reference sequence). The CDR3 runs to 13 residues. After removal of 8 bases from V and 4 bases from J, the junction contained 6 bases not matched to a gene. The CDR3 region has the DNA TGCAGTCACTCCAGCGGGAGGTACAATGAGCAGTTCTTC. Amino acid sequence: CSHSSGRYNEQFF.

Regarding this clonotype: One base away lies a much larger clone, so this may be a sequencing read error. The chain recombines TRBV5-1 with TRBJ1-1, with D perhaps TRBD1 (5 bases). Germline assignment: CDR1 SGHRS and CDR2 YFSETQ. The CDR3 is 14 amino acids. Here the CDR3 reads CASRFSGGNTEAFF. DNA of the CDR3: TGCGCCAGCCGCTTCAGTGGGGGGAACACTGAAGCTTTCTTT.

In this sample, this clonotype turned up once. An end of the junction does not agree with germline; a read error may underlie this. This chain connects TRBV5-1 to TRBJ2-1; 8 bases are a match to TRBD2. The length of the CDR3 is 14 residues. In germline, CDR1 is SGHRS, CDR2 YFSETQ. The DNA for the CDR3 is TGCGCCAGCAGCTTTCAGGGTACAAGCGGGAGTCCGATCTTC. Protein: CASSFQGTSGSPIF.

The chain is built from TRBV11-2 and TRBJ2-7; D is possibly TRBD2 (6 bases). V gave up 5 bases and J gave up 6 bases, with 17 bases separating them. The CDR3 sequence is 14 residues long. Germline values: CDR1 SGHAT, CDR2 FQNNGV. The CDR3 here is CASSQEGAGGEQYF. As DNA, the CDR3 is TGTGCCAGCAGCCAAGAGGGTGCCGGGGGCGAGCAGTACTTC. Combining the CDR3 with reference TRBV11-2 and TRBJ2-7 gives the whole variable domain EAGVAQSPRYKIIEKRQSVAFWCNPISGHATLYWYQQILGQGPKLLIQFQNNGVVDDSQLPKDRFSAERLKGVDSTLKIQPAKLEDSAVYLCASSQEGAGGEQYFGPGTRLTVT.

In this sample, this clonotype turned up a few times. The chain is built from TRBV29-1 and TRBJ2-7; D is unclear. The V end was cut by 7 bases, the J end by 6 bases, with 13 bases between. The germline V gene has CDR1 SQVTM and CDR2 ANQGSEA. This CDR3 comprises 11 residues. CDR3 residues: CSARTPLEQYF. CDR3 sequence (DNA): TGCAGCGCCAGGACCCCACTCGAGCAGTACTTC.

The chain combines TRBV7-9 with TRBJ2-3; 8 bases are shared with TRBD2. The CDR3 runs to 15 residues. Trimming took 3 bases from V and 3 from J; bases not matched to a gene: 5. The germline gives CDR1 SEHNR, CDR2 FQNEAQ (reference sequence). Here the CDR3 DNA reads TGTGCCAGCAGCTTCACGGGAGGGCCAACAGATACGCAGTATTTT. Translated: CASSFTGGPTDTQYF.

In the case of this clonotype: One end of the junction does not line up with germline, which may come from a read error. This rearrangement joins TRBV7-2 to TRBJ2-5; D remains ambiguous. Germline V gene data show CDR1 as SGHTA and CDR2 as FQGNSA. CDR3 size: 11 residues. CDR3 in amino acids: CASSLQETRYF. The CDR3 nucleotides are TGTGCCAGCAGCTTACAAGAGACCCGGTACTTC.

CDR3 bases: TGTGCCAGCTCACCCGGGACAGAGGGAAACACTGAAGCTTTCTTT. Translated, it gives CASSPGTEGNTEAFF. V usage is TRBV18 and J usage is TRBJ1-1, with 7 bases that match TRBD1. From germline, CDR1 is KGHSH and CDR2 LQKENI. The CDR3 is made up of 15 amino acids. V trimming: 3 bases; J trimming: 2 bases; junction bases outside the gene matches: 6.

The chain carries TRBV14 and TRBJ1-2; D gene unclear. The CDR3 is 13 amino acids. V dropped 3 bases and J dropped 5 bases, with 10 bases sitting between them. Germline CDR1 SGHDN, CDR2 FVKESK. CDR3 coding DNA: TGTGCCAGCAGCCAGGTCGTTGCTTATGGCTACACCTTC. It translates to CASSQVVAYGYTF.

The chain employs TRBV4-3 and TRBJ2-2; no clear D. The length of the CDR3 is 19 residues. Germline V gene sequence: CDR1 LGHNA, CDR2 YSLEER. The V and J ends lost 0 bases and 4 bases respectively, with 21 bases between them. DNA of the CDR3: TGCGCCAGCAGCCAAGATCCGGTTCAGACCCCGAAAGGCACCGGGGAGCTGTTTTTT. This encodes CASSQDPVQTPKGTGELFF.

This clonotype appeared a few times. The CDR3 bases are TGTGCCAGCTCACCACAGGCGAACAGCCGTAATGAAAAACTGTTTTTT. This codes for CASSPQANSRNEKLFF. The genes are TRBV18 and TRBJ1-4; D remains ambiguous. Per the germline V gene, CDR1 is KGHSH and CDR2 is LQKENI. V was clipped by 1 base and J by 4 bases, with 13 bases between them. The CDR3 has 16 residues.

This clonotype was observed a handful of times. The junction departs from germline at one end; a sequencing error may be responsible. V is TRBV20-1 and J is TRBJ1-5, with 7 bases that match TRBD1. CDR3 size: 14 residues. The germline V gene encodes CDR1 DFQATT and CDR2 SNEGSKA (reference sequence). This chain's CDR3 is CSAYDRVSNQPQHF. The CDR3 nucleotides are TGCAGTGCTTACGACAGGGTCAGCAATCAGCCCCAACATTTT.

The chain couples TRBV9 to TRBJ1-4, with D possibly being TRBD1 (5 bases). The V gene's germline CDR1 is SGDLS and CDR2 YYNGEE. V lost 4 bases and J lost 7, with 17 bases in between. This CDR3 has 15 amino acids. The CDR3 protein is CASSLGGGSGEKLFF. Here the CDR3 DNA reads TGTGCCAGCAGCCTTGGTGGGGGGTCTGGTGAAAAACTGTTTTTT.

V usage is TRBV5-5 and J usage is TRBJ1-2; no definite D call. Trimming removed 0 bases from V and 2 bases from J, with 8 bases in between. The germline CDR1 and CDR2 sequences are SGHKS and YYEKEE (reference sequence). This CDR3 contains 14 residues. CDR3 in DNA: TGTGCCAGCAGCTTGGACATCGCGAACTATGGCTACACCTTC. Residues: CASSLDIANYGYTF.

The chain joins TRBV12-3 or TRBV12-4 to TRBJ2-5; D remains ambiguous. Between the trimmed V and J ends, which lost 0 bases and 1 base, there was a span of 9 bases. There are 15 residues in the CDR3. The CDR3 DNA sequence: TGTGCCAGCAGTTTAGCGTTAGGCGGCCAAGAGACCCAGTACTTC. Amino acid sequence: CASSLALGGQETQYF.

This clonotype occurred many times. V is TRBV10-3 and J is TRBJ2-7; 9 bases match TRBD1. Losses at the gene ends were 8 bases for V and 2 bases for J; bases not matched to a gene: 10. Per germline, CDR1 ENHRY and CDR2 SYGVKD. The CDR3 is 15 amino acids. Here the CDR3 DNA reads TGTGCCATCTCAAGGACAGGGGAAGGGACCTACGAGCAGTACTTC. Translating it yields CAISRTGEGTYEQYF.

This clonotype has only a few counts. The chain couples TRBV12-3 or TRBV12-4 to TRBJ2-5, with D perhaps TRBD1 (5 bases). The CDR3 spans 16 residues. V gave up 2 bases and J gave up 2 bases, with 15 bases separating them. For the CDR3, the DNA is TGTGCCAGCAGTTTATCCACAGGCGCACGTCAAGAGACCCAGTACTTC. Residues: CASSLSTGARQETQYF.

This chain connects TRBV20-1 to TRBJ2-5, with TRBD2 identical over 11 bases. This CDR3 comprises 15 residues. The V segment lost 4 bases and the J segment 1 base; nucleotides outside the gene matches: 5. The V gene's germline CDR1 is DFQATT and CDR2 SNEGSKA (reference sequence). For the CDR3, the DNA is TGCAGTGCTAACCTAGCGGGAGGTGCCCAAGAGACCCAGTACTTC. Its translation is CSANLAGGAQETQYF.

The chain has TRBV5-1 and TRBJ1-2; weak D call: TRBD1 (5 bases). The CDR3 spans 13 residues. The V and J ends lost 4 bases and 6 bases respectively, with 13 bases between them. Germline values: CDR1 SGHRS, CDR2 YFSETQ. The CDR3, as DNA: TGCGCCAGCAGCGCGGACACAATAGATGGCTACACCTTC. Protein product: CASSADTIDGYTF.

J is TRBJ2-2 and V is TRBV4-1, with 14 bases matching TRBD2. V shed 2 bases and J 6 bases; nucleotides not matched to a gene: 5. This CDR3 region has 17 residues. CDR1 MGHRA and CDR2 YSYEKL come from the germline V gene. This chain's CDR3 is CASSQRGLAGVAGELFF. The CDR3 nucleotides read TGCGCCAGCAGCCAAAGGGGACTAGCGGGAGTCGCCGGGGAGCTGTTTTTT.

This clonotype appeared many times. The J gene is TRBJ1-4, the V gene TRBV7-2; the match to TRBD1 covers 8 bases. V shed 1 base, J shed 7 bases, and the junction held 8 bases outside the gene matches. This CDR3 contains 16 residues. Germline CDR1 and CDR2: SGHTA and FQGNSA. For the CDR3, the DNA is TGTGCCAGCAGCTTAGAGAGGACAGGGCGCGGTGAAAAACTGTTTTTT. Protein sequence: CASSLERTGRGEKLFF.